Listed below are T cell receptor beta chains from one sample, sequenced in a study of T cells in Graves' hyperthyroidism and ophthalmopathy. TCRdb reanalysed the multiplex PCR reads using MiXCR and keeps one entry per CDR3 protein. This sample has hundreds of thousands of distinct CDR3 sequences, with 11% to 15% found just once. Sequences were obtained from blood. These receptors were taken from a woman aged 30 to 39 with Graves' hyperthyroidism that later progressed to Graves' ophthalmopathy. The CDR3 runs from the conserved cysteine through the conserved F or W. The order of the fields is CDR3 protein, CDR3 DNA, CDR3 length, V gene, D gene, J gene, clone size. The D gene is left open where the match is weak. The size entry is marked missing in some rows and otherwise reads once, few, many or a size class.

CDR3 protein: CASSLSLMYLGNTIYF
CDR3 DNA: TGTGCCAGCAGTTTAAGTCTGATGTACCTCGGAAACACCATATATTTT
CDR3 length: 16
V gene: TRBV28
D gene: -
J gene: TRBJ1-3
clone size: many

CDR3 protein: CASSSLGQGTDTQYF
CDR3 DNA: TGTGCCAGCAGCTCTCTGGGACAGGGGACAGATACGCAGTATTTT
CDR3 length: 15
V gene: TRBV7-2
D gene: TRBD1
J gene: TRBJ2-3
clone size: few

CDR3 protein: CASSLVSGLLSYEQYF
CDR3 DNA: TGTGCCAGCAGCTTAGTTAGCGGGCTGCTCTCCTACGAGCAGTACTTC
CDR3 length: 16
V gene: TRBV7-9
D gene: TRBD2
J gene: TRBJ2-7
clone size: few

CDR3 protein: CATSDLPSVFGRRHQETQYF
CDR3 DNA: TGTGCCACCAGTGATTTGCCCTCCGTATTTGGCAGGCGCCACCAAGAGACCCAGTACTTC
CDR3 length: 20
V gene: TRBV24-1
D gene: -
J gene: TRBJ2-5
clone size: many

CDR3 protein: CASSHAPGTGSYEQYF
CDR3 DNA: TGCGCCAGCAGCCATGCCCCCGGGACAGGCTCCTACGAGCAGTACTTC
CDR3 length: 16
V gene: TRBV4-1
D gene: TRBD1
J gene: TRBJ2-7
clone size: few

CDR3 protein: CASGFGTDRATNEKLFF
CDR3 DNA: TGTGCTAGTGGTTTTGGAACGGACAGGGCAACTAATGAAAAACTGTTTTTT
CDR3 length: 17
V gene: TRBV12-5
D gene: TRBD1
J gene: TRBJ1-4
clone size: -

CDR3 protein: CAISPSTGTINSPLHF
CDR3 DNA: TGTGCCATCAGCCCATCAACAGGGACCATTAATTCACCCCTCCACTTT
CDR3 length: 16
V gene: TRBV10-3
D gene: -
J gene: TRBJ1-6
clone size: many

CDR3 protein: CATSDFGQGRDTQYF
CDR3 DNA: TGTGCCACCAGTGATTTCGGACAGGGGAGAGATACGCAGTATTTT
CDR3 length: 15
V gene: TRBV24-1
D gene: TRBD1
J gene: TRBJ2-3
clone size: many

CDR3 protein: CASSEGVRVETQYF
CDR3 DNA: TGTGCCAGCAGTGAAGGGGTTAGGGTGGAGACCCAGTACTTC
CDR3 length: 14
V gene: TRBV2
D gene: -
J gene: TRBJ2-5
clone size: many

CDR3 protein: CSAGDRASYGYTF
CDR3 DNA: TGCAGTGCTGGGGACAGGGCTAGCTATGGCTACACCTTC
CDR3 length: 13
V gene: TRBV20-1
D gene: TRBD1
J gene: TRBJ1-2
clone size: many

CDR3 protein: CASSDSLGPYEQYF
CDR3 DNA: TGTGCCAGCTCTGACAGTTTGGGGCCATACGAGCAGTACTTC
CDR3 length: 14
V gene: TRBV18
D gene: -
J gene: TRBJ2-7
clone size: -

CDR3 protein: CAGSLRGASNQPQHF
CDR3 DNA: TGTGCCGGCAGTTTAAGGGGGGCAAGCAATCAGCCCCAGCATTTT
CDR3 length: 15
V gene: TRBV12-3/TRBV12-4
D gene: -
J gene: TRBJ1-5
clone size: few

CDR3 protein: CAISEKAGSYEQYF
CDR3 DNA: TGTGCCATCAGTGAAAAAGCGGGATCCTACGAGCAGTACTTC
CDR3 length: 14
V gene: TRBV10-3
D gene: TRBD2
J gene: TRBJ2-7
clone size: many

CDR3 protein: CASSSGSSAYNEQFF
CDR3 DNA: TGTGCCAGCAGCTCCGGATCGTCGGCTTACAATGAGCAGTTCTTC
CDR3 length: 15
V gene: TRBV7-2
D gene: -
J gene: TRBJ2-1
clone size: many

CDR3 protein: CASSPGVFSPQSQHF
CDR3 DNA: TGCGCCAGCAGCCCCGGGGTTTTTTCACCACAAAGCCAGCATTTT
CDR3 length: 15
V gene: TRBV5-1
D gene: -
J gene: TRBJ1-5
clone size: few

CDR3 protein: CASSLGVGSRDTEAFF
CDR3 DNA: TGCGCCAGCAGCTTAGGGGTCGGTTCCCGTGACACTGAAGCTTTCTTT
CDR3 length: 16
V gene: TRBV5-1
D gene: -
J gene: TRBJ1-1
clone size: many

CDR3 protein: CASSYGPGNSDTQYF
CDR3 DNA: TGTGCCAGCAGTTACGGGCCAGGGAATTCAGATACGCAGTATTTT
CDR3 length: 15
V gene: TRBV6-2/TRBV6-3
D gene: -
J gene: TRBJ2-3
clone size: few

CDR3 protein: CASSEAGMVYGYTF
CDR3 DNA: TGTGCCAGCAGTGAAGCAGGCATGGTCTATGGCTACACCTTC
CDR3 length: 14
V gene: TRBV2
D gene: -
J gene: TRBJ1-2
clone size: many

CDR3 protein: CASSPLQGARGYTF
CDR3 DNA: TGTGCCAGCAGCCCGTTACAGGGGGCGCGGGGCTACACCTTC
CDR3 length: 14
V gene: TRBV7-9
D gene: TRBD1
J gene: TRBJ1-2
clone size: few

CDR3 protein: CASSVGTEPAKNIQYF
CDR3 DNA: TGTGCCAGCAGCGTCGGGACTGAGCCAGCCAAAAACATTCAGTACTTC
CDR3 length: 16
V gene: TRBV2
D gene: -
J gene: TRBJ2-4
clone size: -

CDR3 protein: CASSPNDGTENSPLHF
CDR3 DNA: TGTGCCAGCAGCCCGAATGACGGGACGGAAAATTCACCCCTCCACTTT
CDR3 length: 16
V gene: TRBV4-2
D gene: -
J gene: TRBJ1-6
clone size: few

CDR3 protein: CASRLREAPENTQYF
CDR3 DNA: TGTGCCAGTAGACTCCGGGAGGCCCCAGAGAATACGCAGTATTTT
CDR3 length: 15
V gene: TRBV2
D gene: TRBD2
J gene: TRBJ2-3
clone size: many

CDR3 protein: CASRRRIYDEQYF
CDR3 DNA: TGTGCCAGCAGACGGAGGATCTACGACGAGCAGTACTTC
CDR3 length: 13
V gene: TRBV6-4
D gene: -
J gene: TRBJ2-7
clone size: few

CDR3 protein: CATALLGLAGVGSYNEQFF
CDR3 DNA: TGTGCCACCGCACTCCTAGGACTAGCGGGAGTAGGGTCCTACAATGAGCAGTTCTTC
CDR3 length: 19
V gene: TRBV15
D gene: TRBD2
J gene: TRBJ2-1
clone size: many

CDR3 protein: CASSSGTALYEQYF
CDR3 DNA: TGTGCCAGCTCAAGCGGGACTGCACTCTACGAGCAGTACTTC
CDR3 length: 14
V gene: TRBV18
D gene: TRBD2
J gene: TRBJ2-7
clone size: -

CDR3 protein: CASSLAPWEGASGYNEQFF
CDR3 DNA: TGTGCCAGCAGCTTAGCTCCCTGGGAGGGGGCTAGCGGTTACAATGAGCAGTTCTTC
CDR3 length: 19
V gene: TRBV11-3
D gene: -
J gene: TRBJ2-1
clone size: many

CDR3 protein: CSAPELGATEAFF
CDR3 DNA: TGCAGTGCCCCCGAACTGGGGGCCACTGAAGCTTTCTTT
CDR3 length: 13
V gene: TRBV20-1
D gene: -
J gene: TRBJ1-1
clone size: -

CDR3 protein: CASRSTGANTEAFF
CDR3 DNA: TGTGCCAGCAGGTCGACAGGGGCGAACACTGAAGCTTTCTTT
CDR3 length: 14
V gene: TRBV6-1
D gene: TRBD1
J gene: TRBJ1-1
clone size: -

CDR3 protein: CASRGPDTGELFF
CDR3 DNA: TGTGCCAGTAGAGGCCCGGACACCGGGGAGCTGTTTTTT
CDR3 length: 13
V gene: TRBV19
D gene: -
J gene: TRBJ2-2
clone size: -

CDR3 protein: CSGAGTGTNEKLFF
CDR3 DNA: TGCAGCGGCGCCGGGACGGGAACTAATGAAAAACTGTTTTTT
CDR3 length: 14
V gene: TRBV29-1
D gene: -
J gene: TRBJ1-4
clone size: many

CDR3 protein: CASSQQGAIGELFF
CDR3 DNA: TGCGCCAGCAGCCAACAGGGGGCTATCGGGGAGCTGTTTTTT
CDR3 length: 14
V gene: TRBV4-3
D gene: TRBD1
J gene: TRBJ2-2
clone size: many

CDR3 protein: CASNDNIAGVTYEQYF
CDR3 DNA: TGTGCCAGCAACGACAATATAGCGGGCGTCACTTACGAGCAGTACTTC
CDR3 length: 16
V gene: TRBV2
D gene: TRBD2
J gene: TRBJ2-7
clone size: -

CDR3 protein: CASVGWSYEQYF
CDR3 DNA: TGTGCCAGCGTGGGTTGGTCCTACGAGCAGTACTTC
CDR3 length: 12
V gene: TRBV28
D gene: -
J gene: TRBJ2-7
clone size: few

CDR3 protein: CASSLTVTDSPLHF
CDR3 DNA: TGTGCCAGCAGCTTGACAGTTACTGATTCACCCCTCCACTTT
CDR3 length: 14
V gene: TRBV13
D gene: -
J gene: TRBJ1-6
clone size: many

CDR3 protein: CASSDGQGGNEQFF
CDR3 DNA: TGTGCCAGCTCTGATGGACAGGGAGGCAATGAGCAGTTCTTC
CDR3 length: 14
V gene: TRBV9
D gene: TRBD1
J gene: TRBJ2-1
clone size: -

CDR3 protein: CASISPGSYGYTF
CDR3 DNA: TGTGCCAGCATTTCCCCTGGCAGCTATGGCTACACCTTC
CDR3 length: 13
V gene: TRBV28
D gene: -
J gene: TRBJ1-2
clone size: many

CDR3 protein: CASSIGGGGPQNTEAFF
CDR3 DNA: TGTGCCAGTAGTATAGGGGGTGGAGGGCCCCAGAACACTGAAGCTTTCTTT
CDR3 length: 17
V gene: TRBV19
D gene: -
J gene: TRBJ1-1
clone size: -

CDR3 protein: CATATRNEAFF
CDR3 DNA: TGTGCCACCGCGACCCGGAACGAGGCTTTCTTT
CDR3 length: 11
V gene: TRBV6-2/TRBV6-3
D gene: -
J gene: TRBJ1-1
clone size: many

CDR3 protein: CASSQSQGLNEKLFF
CDR3 DNA: TGCGCCAGCAGCCAGTCACAGGGGCTGAATGAAAAACTGTTTTTT
CDR3 length: 15
V gene: TRBV5-1
D gene: TRBD1
J gene: TRBJ1-4
clone size: few

CDR3 protein: CASSPLSGREMDEQFF
CDR3 DNA: TGTGCCAGCAGCCCCCTCTCGGGGCGGGAGATGGATGAGCAGTTCTTC
CDR3 length: 16
V gene: TRBV3-1
D gene: TRBD2
J gene: TRBJ2-1
clone size: many

CDR3 protein: CSASRQVETGYTF
CDR3 DNA: TGCAGTGCCTCGAGACAGGTCGAAACTGGCTACACCTTC
CDR3 length: 13
V gene: TRBV20-1
D gene: -
J gene: TRBJ1-2
clone size: few

CDR3 protein: CASSPRQGWTEAFF
CDR3 DNA: TGTGCCAGCAGCCCAAGACAGGGATGGACTGAAGCTTTCTTT
CDR3 length: 14
V gene: TRBV3-1
D gene: TRBD1
J gene: TRBJ1-1
clone size: many

CDR3 protein: CASRGTGSYGYTF
CDR3 DNA: TGTGCCAGTAGAGGGACAGGGAGTTATGGCTACACCTTC
CDR3 length: 13
V gene: TRBV19
D gene: TRBD1
J gene: TRBJ1-2
clone size: -

CDR3 protein: CASESSSWVSANTGELFF
CDR3 DNA: TGTGCCAGTGAGTCCTCGTCCTGGGTCTCCGCGAACACCGGGGAGCTGTTTTTT
CDR3 length: 18
V gene: TRBV19
D gene: -
J gene: TRBJ2-2
clone size: -

CDR3 protein: CASSFGSGSYNEQFF
CDR3 DNA: TGTGCCAGCAGTTTCGGAAGCGGGTCATACAATGAGCAGTTCTTC
CDR3 length: 15
V gene: TRBV12-3/TRBV12-4
D gene: -
J gene: TRBJ2-1
clone size: many

CDR3 protein: CASITGASNTGELFF
CDR3 DNA: TGTGCCAGTATAACGGGGGCTTCGAACACCGGGGAGCTGTTTTTT
CDR3 length: 15
V gene: TRBV19
D gene: -
J gene: TRBJ2-2
clone size: -

CDR3 protein: CASSRAGAPFALNTGELFF
CDR3 DNA: TGTGCCAGCAGCCGTGCGGGAGCCCCCTTCGCGCTGAACACCGGGGAGCTGTTTTTT
CDR3 length: 19
V gene: TRBV28
D gene: TRBD2
J gene: TRBJ2-2
clone size: many

CDR3 protein: CASSSPSTANYGYTF
CDR3 DNA: TGTGCCAGCAGCTCCCCCTCGACAGCTAACTATGGCTACACCTTC
CDR3 length: 15
V gene: TRBV6-1
D gene: -
J gene: TRBJ1-2
clone size: many

CDR3 protein: CASSLRDSTRNEQYF
CDR3 DNA: TGTGCCAGCAGCCTCCGGGACAGTACCCGCAACGAGCAGTACTTC
CDR3 length: 15
V gene: TRBV11-3
D gene: TRBD1
J gene: TRBJ2-7
clone size: many

CDR3 protein: CASSLNWAGELFF
CDR3 DNA: TGTGCCAGCAGCCTTAATTGGGCCGGGGAGCTGTTTTTT
CDR3 length: 13
V gene: TRBV6-2/TRBV6-3
D gene: -
J gene: TRBJ2-2
clone size: many

CDR3 protein: CASSLGIYEQYF
CDR3 DNA: TGTGCCAGCAGCCTAGGAATCTACGAGCAGTACTTC
CDR3 length: 12
V gene: TRBV3-1
D gene: -
J gene: TRBJ2-7
clone size: many

CDR3 protein: CASSQEAESQGTGELFF
CDR3 DNA: TGCGCCAGCAGCCAAGAAGCGGAGTCGCAGGGCACCGGGGAGCTGTTTTTT
CDR3 length: 17
V gene: TRBV4-1
D gene: -
J gene: TRBJ2-2
clone size: -

CDR3 protein: CSARVVGRNEQFF
CDR3 DNA: TGCAGTGCTAGAGTGGTCGGGAGAAATGAGCAGTTCTTC
CDR3 length: 13
V gene: TRBV20-1
D gene: -
J gene: TRBJ2-1
clone size: few

CDR3 protein: CSARDPVNTEAFF
CDR3 DNA: TGCAGTGCTAGAGATCCCGTGAACACTGAAGCTTTCTTT
CDR3 length: 13
V gene: TRBV20-1
D gene: -
J gene: TRBJ1-1
clone size: many